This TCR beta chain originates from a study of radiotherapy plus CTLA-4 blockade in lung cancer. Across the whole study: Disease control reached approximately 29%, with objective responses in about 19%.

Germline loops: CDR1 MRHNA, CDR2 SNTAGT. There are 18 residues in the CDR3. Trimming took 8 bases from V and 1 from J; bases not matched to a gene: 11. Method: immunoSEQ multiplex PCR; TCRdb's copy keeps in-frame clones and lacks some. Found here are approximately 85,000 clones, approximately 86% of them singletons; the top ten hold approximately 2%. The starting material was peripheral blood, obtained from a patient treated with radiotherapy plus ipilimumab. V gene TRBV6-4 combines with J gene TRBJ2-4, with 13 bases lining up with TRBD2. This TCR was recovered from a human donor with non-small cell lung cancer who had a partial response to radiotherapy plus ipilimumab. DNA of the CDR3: TGTGCCAGCCTAGGAACTAGCGGGAGGGCCTTTGCCAAAAACATTCAGTACTTC. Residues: CASLGTSGRAFAKNIQYF.